A single sample is the source of the 16 T cell receptor beta chains below, sequenced in a study of T cell responses to AZD1222 COVID-19 vaccine. Here immunoSEQ multiplex PCR was the method, and the copy in TCRdb shows in-frame clones only, minus some. The table includes about 160,000 clones, 92% detected once. This material consisted of peripheral blood, taken on day 0 of MenACWY control vaccination. The receptors were sampled from an adult in good health.

Only one count was recorded for this clone. The chain combines TRBV7-9 with TRBJ2-5, with TRBD1 matching 7 bases. The CDR3 is made up of 15 amino acids. With 5 bases clipped from V and 5 bases from J, the junction kept 11 bases outside the gene matches. CDR1 is SEHNR, CDR2 FQNEAQ, per germline (reference sequence). For the CDR3, the DNA is TGTGCCAGCAGCCCCGACAGGGCGCGTGGGGAGACCCAGTACTTC. Amino acids: CASSPDRARGETQYF.

The J gene is TRBJ1-5, the V gene TRBV11-2; TRBD1 is a possible D gene (5 bases). The CDR3 spans 14 residues. CDR1 is SGHAT and CDR2 is FQNNGV in the germline V gene. V lost 3 bases, J lost 4 bases, and 10 bases lay in between. The CDR3 DNA follows: TGTGCCAGCAGCTTCTGGGGCGTAAATCAGCCCCAGCATTTT. Amino acid sequence: CASSFWGVNQPQHF.

This chain links TRBV7-2 with TRBJ1-5; a weak D match, TRBD1 (5 bases). Germline-derived CDR1 and CDR2 are SGHTA and FQGNSA. The CDR3 runs 17 residues. V lost 0 bases, J lost 0 bases, and 12 bases lay in between. CDR3 in DNA: TGTGCCAGCAGCTTAGCGGTCACAGGTAATAGCAATCAGCCCCAGCATTTT. Its translation: CASSLAVTGNSNQPQHF.

This chain uses TRBV3-1 (or the pseudogene TRBV3-2) with TRBJ1-3; the D is unclear. The germline V gene has CDR1 LGHDT and CDR2 YNNKEL (reference sequence). CDR3 length equals 17 residues. V dropped 1 base and J dropped 1 base, with 14 bases sitting between them. The CDR3 DNA reads TGTGCCAGCAGCCAAGGTATGGGGTTAGGATCTGGAAACACCATATATTTT. It specifies CASSQGMGLGSGNTIYF.

The chain links TRBV28 to TRBJ1-5, with no clear D. CDR3 length: 17 amino acids. Germline-derived CDR1 and CDR2 are MDHEN and SYDVKM. Trimming took 4 bases from V and 0 from J, leaving 16 bases between them. The chain's CDR3 is CASSSTPFRNSNQPQHF. The DNA of the CDR3 is TGTGCCAGCAGTTCCACTCCTTTCAGAAATAGCAATCAGCCCCAGCATTTT.

In nucleotides, the CDR3 is TGTGCCAGCAGCTCTGTGAACACTGAAGCTTTCTTT. It is translated as CASSSVNTEAFF. The chain is built from TRBV7-2 and TRBJ1-1; unclear D gene. V lost 4 bases and J lost 0, with 3 bases in between. Per the germline V gene, CDR1 is SGHTA and CDR2 is FQGNSA. The CDR3 runs 12 residues.

V usage is TRBV12-3 or TRBV12-4 and J usage is TRBJ1-2; D ambiguous. V lost 5 bases and J 13 bases, leaving 14 bases between the germline ends. CDR3 length: 11 residues. As DNA, the CDR3 is TGTGCCAGCAGTCGAGGGTCGGGCGGCACCTTC. Translating it yields CASSRGSGGTF.

V is TRBV7-9 and J is TRBJ1-5; 7 positions agree with TRBD1. This CDR3 region has 15 residues. Germline values: CDR1 SEHNR, CDR2 FQNEAQ (reference sequence). V was pared by 4 bases and J by 0 bases, with 3 bases of the junction left unmatched. As DNA, the CDR3 is TGTGCCAGCAGCTCGACAGGGTCTAGCAATCAGCCCCAGCATTTT. This translates into CASSSTGSSNQPQHF.

The rearrangement joins TRBV27 to TRBJ2-7; TRBD1 agrees at 7 bases. The CDR3 loop spans 15 amino acids. The germline CDR1 and CDR2 sequences are MNHEY and SMNVEV (reference sequence). The V gene end was trimmed by 3 bases and the J gene end by 5 bases; junction bases not matched to a gene: 10. Here the CDR3 reads CASSLTLSRGNEQYF. The CDR3 coding sequence is TGTGCCAGCAGTTTGACTCTGTCCAGGGGGAACGAGCAGTACTTC.

The chain combines TRBV10-2 with TRBJ1-5; D gene ambiguous. This CDR3 spans 13 amino acids. Germline CDR1 reads WSHSY; CDR2 reads SAAADI. Trimming took off 6 bases at V and 5 bases at J, with 11 bases between the two ends. The CDR3 coding sequence is TGCGCCAGCAGAGACGGGGTTTATCAGCCCCAGCATTTT. Protein sequence: CASRDGVYQPQHF.

The chain joins TRBV18 to TRBJ1-5, with a tentative D call TRBD1 (5 bases). Germline V CDR1 and CDR2: KGHSH, LQKENI. The CDR3 loop spans 16 amino acids. The germline V and J ends were trimmed by 4 bases and 3 bases, with 16 bases remaining between them. The CDR3 loop reads CASSLQGEGANQPQHF. CDR3 nucleotides: TGTGCCAGCTCACTACAAGGGGAGGGTGCCAATCAGCCCCAGCATTTT. The variable domain in full, with the rest retrieved from reference TRBV18 and TRBJ1-5, is NAGVMQNPRHLVRRRGQEARLRCSPMKGHSHVYWYRQLPEEGLKFMVYLQKENIIDESGMPKERFSAEFPKEGPSILRIQQVVRGDSAAYFCASSLQGEGANQPQHFGDGTRLSIL.

This chain joins TRBV6-5 and TRBJ1-1; a possible D gene is TRBD1 (6 bases). This CDR3 has 15 residues. Germline lookup yields CDR1 MNHEY and CDR2 SVGAGI. V lost 0 bases and J lost 2, with 10 bases in between. The CDR3 nucleotides are TGTGCCAGCAGTTACTCTGCAGGGGACAACACTGAAGCTTTCTTT. This sequence encodes CASSYSAGDNTEAFF.

This chain connects TRBV7-2 to TRBJ2-3; TRBD2 agrees at 8 bases. Germline assignment: CDR1 SGHTA and CDR2 FQGNSA. The ends lost 7 bases at V and 4 bases at J; junction bases unmatched: 4. The CDR3 runs to 13 residues. The CDR3, as DNA: TGTGCCAGCAACGGCGGGAGGCCAGATACGCAGTATTTT. Its protein is CASNGGRPDTQYF.

The chain employs TRBV27 and TRBJ2-5; perhaps TRBD2 as D (5 bases). Trimming took off 0 bases at V and 2 bases at J, with 7 bases between the two ends. This CDR3 region has 14 residues. CDR1 is MNHEY and CDR2 is SMNVEV in the germline V gene (reference sequence). The CDR3 protein is CASSLSGVQETQYF. In DNA, the CDR3 is TGTGCCAGCAGTTTATCGGGAGTTCAAGAGACCCAGTACTTC.

CDR3 sequence: CASSKVGLLTGEWYHTDTQYF. The DNA for the CDR3 is TGTGCCAGCAGCAAAGTTGGTCTACTTACGGGGGAGTGGTATCACACAGATACGCAGTATTTT. This chain connects TRBV21-1 to TRBJ2-3; the table's D call, TRBD2, has no DNA check behind it. TRBV21-1 is termed a pseudogene. CDR3 length equals 21 residues.

The V and J genes are TRBV19 and TRBJ2-1; 13 nucleotides agree with TRBD2. Looked up from germline, CDR1 is LNHDA and CDR2 is SQIVND (reference sequence). This CDR3 contains 16 residues. V was pared by 1 base and J by 5 bases, with 2 bases of the junction left unmatched. The DNA of the CDR3 is TGTGCCAGTAGTATAGGACTAGCGGGAGGAAACAATGAGCAGTTCTTC. This translates into CASSIGLAGGNNEQFF.